This T cell receptor beta chain is from a study of shared clonotypes between healthy human individuals. Some clones are missing from TCRdb's copy, which holds only in-frame ones; the method was immunoSEQ multiplex PCR. The repertoire holds 330,000 or so clones, about 74% seen once, with about a tenth in the top ten. The healthy adult donors were HIV-negative and reported no recent acute infections or vaccinations. This clonotype was sampled from a man younger than 45 in good health. Sequenced: memory CD4+ T cells sorted from blood. The subset here: CD45RA-negative fraction.

Here the CDR3 reads CASSLNRGSSYNEQFF. The CDR3 nucleotides read TGTGCCAGCAGCTTAAATCGAGGTAGCTCCTACAATGAGCAGTTCTTC. The chain joins TRBV11-2 to TRBJ2-1; D gene ambiguous. Trimming took off 2 bases at V and 0 bases at J, with 11 bases between the two ends. Germline loops: CDR1 SGHAT, CDR2 FQNNGV. The CDR3 contains 16 residues.